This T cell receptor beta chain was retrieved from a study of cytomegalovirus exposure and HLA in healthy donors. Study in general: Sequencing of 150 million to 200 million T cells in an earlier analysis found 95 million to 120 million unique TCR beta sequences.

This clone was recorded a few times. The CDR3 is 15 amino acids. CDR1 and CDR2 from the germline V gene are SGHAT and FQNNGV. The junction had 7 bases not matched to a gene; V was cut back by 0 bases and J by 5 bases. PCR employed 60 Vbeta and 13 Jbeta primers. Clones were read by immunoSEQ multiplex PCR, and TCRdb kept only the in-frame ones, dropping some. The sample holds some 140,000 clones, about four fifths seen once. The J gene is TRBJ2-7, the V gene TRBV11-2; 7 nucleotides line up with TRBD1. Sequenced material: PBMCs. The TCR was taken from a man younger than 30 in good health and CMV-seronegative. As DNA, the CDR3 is TGTGCCAGCAGCTTAGACCGACAGGGTGTCCACGAGCAGTACTTC. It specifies CASSLDRQGVHEQYF.